One T cell receptor beta chain is described in this entry. This clonotype was observed many times. Its antigen is still unknown. One base away there is no much larger clone; base qualities are not given. These data are taken from a study of identical twins (TCRdb year 2016). The study in broad terms: To test whether fetal clonotypes persist, this study deep-sequenced TCR alpha and beta repertoires from monozygotic twins, from unrelated adults of various ages, and from cord blood. Replicate twin experiments were performed at different times using different library preparation protocols to rule out contamination. Here is what the overall study found, with its caveats: Zero-insertion analyses could be partly confounded by invariant T cells such as MAIT and iNKT, although diverse VJ usage argued against such confounding for most clonotypes. Because the same donors could not be followed over many years, conclusions were based on cross-sectional statistical analysis. The excess sharing between twins in beta out-of-frame sequences was weaker because fewer shared sequences reduced the signal-to-noise ratio. Compared with coincidental sharing between unrelated individuals, an excess of low generation-probability sequences was observed among out-of-frame TCR alpha sequences shared between twins. Out-of-frame TCR alpha sharing in monozygotic twins was systematically underestimated by recombination models, whereas sharing between unrelated individuals was in agreement with the recombination models. Fewer insertions were carried by abundant cord blood beta clonotypes; a weaker similar trend was observed in young adult naive repertoires, while no such trend was observed in memory repertoires.

All donors were healthy Caucasians. V gives up 6 bases and J gives up 3 bases, and the segment between their germline ends measures 9 bases. CDR1 and CDR2, looked up from the germline V gene, are SQVTM and ANQGSEA. The CDR3 holds 11 amino acids from the cysteine to the phenylalanine. Of all the DNA, just the CDR3 is kept, 33 bases in frame from base 1. Library method: 5' RACE. Sequenced using an Illumina HiSeq 2000. A universal primer binding site was introduced by template switching, and a unique molecular identifier was present in the final cDNA, enabling accurate counting of TCR cDNA molecules. Specific primers in the conserved constant-segment region were used to synthesize first-strand cDNA for the TCR alpha and beta chains. To control for contamination, every cDNA library was double barcoded, receiving both a SMART-Mk sample barcode and Illumina barcodes. Two successive PCR steps introduced TruSeq adapter sequences along with Illumina sample barcodes. TCR alpha and beta cDNA libraries were sequenced on the Illumina HiSeq platform with custom primers. As for the authors' bioinformatics: MiGEC was used to process raw reads and extract unique molecular identifiers, and MiXCR was used to find CDR3 positions. Recombination models were inferred per individual with the repgenHMM and IGoR tools using an EM algorithm. Shared clonotype analysis was performed with the tcR package in R, normalizing sharing by the product of cloneset sizes. To study raw recombination free of thymic and clonal selection effects, out-of-frame nonproductive sequences were analyzed. Using fastp at Q25 and MiXCR, TCRdb reprocessed the public reads and kept productive beta chains. Rows with a matching CDR3 protein are joined into one entry that keeps the most common DNA and genes. The V and J calls were determined by TCRdb, not by the authors. The sample profile shows around 1.7 million distinct CDR3 sequences; about 32% of them were found once. The ten biggest clones cover approximately 0.25% of the sample.

Rearrangement joined TRBV29-1 to TRBJ2-7; a confident D gene designation cannot be given. The sequenced sample was cord blood. The sequence was collected from a newborn girl in good health. The CDR3 corresponds to CSVGFDYEQYF. The base sequence is TGCAGCGTGGGGTTCGACTACGAGCAGTACTTC.